What follows are 26 T cell receptor beta chains derived from one specimen sequenced in a study of cytomegalovirus exposure and HLA in healthy donors. PCR involved 60 Vbeta and 13 Jbeta primers. TCRdb keeps only in-frame clones here, not all; method: immunoSEQ multiplex PCR. The data contain more than 100,000 clones, 65% to 85% of them singletons. Input material: PBMCs. These receptors were obtained from a man aged 50 or older in good health and CMV-seropositive.

As regards this clone: At one end the junction does not follow the germline gene, possibly because of a read error. The chain is built from TRBV7-9 and TRBJ2-7; 10 positions agree with TRBD2. Germline V gene data show CDR1 as SEHNR and CDR2 as FQNEAQ (reference sequence). The CDR3 has 17 residues. The CDR3 reads CSSSPKRASGSSYEQYF. For the CDR3, the DNA is TGTTCCAGCAGCCCCAAGCGTGCTAGCGGGAGCTCCTACGAGCAGTACTTC.

J is TRBJ2-7 and V is TRBV11-2; 8 bases are shared with TRBD2. Germline loops: CDR1 SGHAT, CDR2 FQNNGV. The CDR3 totals 13 residues. The trim removed 6 bases at V and 4 bases at J, leaving 5 bases unmatched. The CDR3 bases are TGTGCCAGCAGACCTATAGCGGGGTACGAGCAGTACTTC. Encoded protein: CASRPIAGYEQYF. Full variable domain (remainder filled in from reference TRBV11-2 and TRBJ2-7): EAGVAQSPRYKIIEKRQSVAFWCNPISGHATLYWYQQILGQGPKLLIQFQNNGVVDDSQLPKDRFSAERLKGVDSTLKIQPAKLEDSAVYLCASRPIAGYEQYFGPGTRLTVT.

V gene TRBV5-8 combines with J gene TRBJ2-7, with 8 positions matching TRBD1. J gave up 3 bases and V 4 bases, and 6 bases lay outside the gene matches. The CDR3 totals 14 residues. The germline V gene has CDR1 SGHTS and CDR2 YDEGEE. In nucleotides, the CDR3 is TGTGCCAGCAGCCGGGACAGGAATATCTACGAGCAGTACTTC. This encodes CASSRDRNIYEQYF.

The V gene is TRBV7-2, the J gene TRBJ2-2; possible D gene TRBD1, 6 bases. Trimming removed 1 base at V and 5 bases at J, with 8 bases between. CDR1 and CDR2 (germline): SGHTA, FQGNSA. This CDR3 has 14 amino acids. The CDR3 loop reads CASSLGRGTGELFF. In DNA, the CDR3 is TGTGCCAGCAGCTTAGGCAGGGGAACCGGGGAGCTGTTTTTT. Based on the CDR3 plus reference TRBV7-2 and TRBJ2-2, the full variable domain is GAGVSQSPSNKVTEKGKDVELRCDPISGHTALYWYRQSLGQGLEFLIYFQGNSAPDKSGLPSDRFSAERTGGSVSTLTIQRTQQEDSAVYLCASSLGRGTGELFFGEGSRLTVL.

The V call is TRBV15, the J call TRBJ2-6; possibly TRBD1 for D (5 bases). Per the germline V gene, CDR1 is LNHNV and CDR2 is YYDKDF (reference sequence). This CDR3 has 14 amino acids. Trimming left V 1 base short and J 7 bases short, with 8 bases between. The CDR3 loop is CATSRGQFANVLTF. In DNA form, the CDR3 reads TGTGCCACCAGCAGAGGACAGTTCGCCAACGTCCTGACTTTC.

The chain has TRBV11-1 and TRBJ2-2, with 9 bases fitting TRBD1. The V gene end was trimmed by 5 bases and the J gene end by 3 bases; junction bases not matched to a gene: 1. This CDR3 comprises 14 residues. The germline gives CDR1 SGHAT, CDR2 FQDESV (reference sequence). The CDR3 DNA reads TGTGCCAGCAGCCGGGACAGGGACACCGGGGAGCTGTTTTTT. Protein product: CASSRDRDTGELFF.

The chain carries TRBV7-3 and TRBJ2-3; D perhaps matches TRBD2 (5 bases). The V gene lost 2 bases and the J gene lost 2 bases, with 11 bases spanning the gap. Germline CDR1 and CDR2: SGHTA and FQGTGA. This CDR3 is built from 15 residues. CDR3 in amino acids: CASSLGLAPTDTQYF. As DNA, the CDR3 is TGTGCCAGCAGCTTAGGTCTAGCCCCCACAGATACGCAGTATTTT.

In this sample, this clone turned up once. The chain joins TRBV25-1 to TRBJ1-3, with D unresolved. The CDR3 totals 11 residues. V lost 6 bases and J lost 4, with 4 bases in between. Germline V gives CDR1 MGHDK, CDR2 SYGVNS. The CDR3 DNA is TGTGCCAGCAGGAGGGGAAACACCATATATTTT. Residues: CASRRGNTIYF.

CDR3 residues: CASSSRGRAFGGELFF. Written as DNA, the CDR3 is TGTGCCAGCAGCTCCCGCGGGAGAGCCTTTGGCGGGGAGCTGTTTTTT. The chain couples TRBV7-2 to TRBJ2-2, with 7 bases aligning to TRBD2. V lost 4 bases and J lost 7; bases outside the gene matches: 12. In germline, CDR1 is SGHTA, CDR2 FQGNSA. The CDR3 runs 16 residues. Together with reference TRBV7-2 and TRBJ2-2, the CDR3 gives the full variable domain: GAGVSQSPSNKVTEKGKDVELRCDPISGHTALYWYRQSLGQGLEFLIYFQGNSAPDKSGLPSDRFSAERTGGSVSTLTIQRTQQEDSAVYLCASSSRGRAFGGELFFGEGSRLTVL.

The V gene is TRBV6-1, the J gene TRBJ2-5; 9 bases align to TRBD2. This CDR3 contains 14 residues. The V gene's germline CDR1 is MNHNS and CDR2 SASEGT. V was pared by 6 bases and J by 5 bases, with 7 bases of the junction left unmatched. The CDR3 nucleotides read TGTGCCAGCAGATCCCTAGCGGGAACGGAGACCCAGTACTTC. Its protein product is CASRSLAGTETQYF.

The J gene is TRBJ2-7, the V gene TRBV5-1; TRBD2 matches 7 bases. CDR1 is SGHRS and CDR2 is YFSETQ in the germline V gene. The CDR3 loop spans 12 amino acids. V shed 1 base and J 6 bases; nucleotides not matched to a gene: 1. The CDR3, as DNA: TGCGCCAGCAGCTTGAGCGGGATCGAGCAGTACTTC. Translated, it gives CASSLSGIEQYF.

The chain links TRBV18 to TRBJ1-1, with 10 bases lining up with TRBD1. The trim removed 3 bases at V and 7 bases at J, leaving 8 bases unmatched. The CDR3 sequence is 15 residues long. Germline V gene lookup returns CDR1 KGHSH and CDR2 LQKENI. CDR3 amino acids: CASSPRDRGYGEAFF. In DNA form, the CDR3 reads TGTGCCAGCTCACCCCGGGACAGGGGATATGGTGAAGCTTTCTTT.

The chain employs TRBV28 and TRBJ2-3; TRBD1 matches 9 bases. Per germline, CDR1 MDHEN and CDR2 SYDVKM. The CDR3 totals 15 residues. The trim removed 7 bases at V and 6 bases at J, leaving 11 bases unmatched. The DNA for the CDR3 is TGTGCCAGCACCCTTACAGGGGGCGGAGCGGATACGCAGTATTTT. Residues: CASTLTGGGADTQYF.

The chain is built from TRBV5-6 and TRBJ2-7; 13 bases fit TRBD2. CDR3 size: 15 residues. The trim removed 4 bases at V and 3 bases at J, leaving 4 bases unmatched. The germline V gene encodes CDR1 SGHDT and CDR2 YYEEEE. The DNA for the CDR3 is TGTGCCAGCAGCCCGACTAGCGGGAGGATCTACGAGCAGTACTTC. It specifies CASSPTSGRIYEQYF.

This chain uses TRBV28 with TRBJ1-2; 8 bases line up with TRBD1. The CDR3 runs 12 residues. V was pared by 10 bases and J by 4 bases, with 5 bases of the junction left unmatched. The germline CDR1 and CDR2 sequences are MDHEN and SYDVKM. Here the CDR3 reads CATLGTGYGYTF. CDR3 in DNA: TGTGCCACCTTAGGGACAGGCTATGGCTACACCTTC.

This clone was recorded a few times. The chain carries TRBV7-6 and TRBJ2-5; no firm D call. The CDR3 runs to 14 residues. Germline V lookup: CDR1 SGHVS, CDR2 FNYEAQ. V gave up 1 base and J gave up 1 base, with 7 bases separating them. In DNA, the CDR3 is TGTGCCAGCAGCTTAGGGGCAATCCAAGAGACCCAGTACTTC. Translating it yields CASSLGAIQETQYF. The full variable domain, its missing parts supplied by reference TRBV7-6 and TRBJ2-5, is GAGVSQSPRYKVTKRGQDVALRCDPISGHVSLYWYRQALGQGPEFLTYFNYEAQQDKSGLPNDRFSAERPEGSISTLTIQRTEQRDSAMYRCASSLGAIQETQYFGPGTRLLVL.

This clone was seen a handful of times. The J gene is TRBJ1-1, the V gene TRBV19; D not resolved. V shed 3 bases and J shed 7 bases, with 12 bases lying between them. The CDR3 is 13 amino acids. Germline values: CDR1 LNHDA, CDR2 SQIVND (reference sequence). As DNA, the CDR3 is TGTGCCAGTAGTATCAGTGGGCTCGGTGAAGCTTTCTTT. Translating it yields CASSISGLGEAFF.

This chain links TRBV21-1 with TRBJ2-1; the DNA was not compared with TRBD2, the D call given in the table. TRBV21-1 is noted as a pseudogene. The CDR3 sequence is 17 residues long. CDR3 sequence: CASSKVLGLRNYNEQFF. Written as DNA, the CDR3 is TGTGCCAGCAGCAAAGTATTGGGACTCAGGAACTACAATGAGCAGTTCTTC.

This clone was recorded only once. The chain uses TRBV5-6 and TRBJ2-5, with 7 bases fitting TRBD1. The CDR3 is 14 amino acids. The germline CDR1 and CDR2 sequences are SGHDT and YYEEEE. Trimming at V came to 4 bases and at J to 5 bases, leaving 8 bases not matched to a gene. The CDR3 nucleotides read TGTGCCAGCAGCATATTTGACAGGGATGAGACCCAGTACTTC. The encoded protein is CASSIFDRDETQYF.

The chain employs TRBV19 and TRBJ2-7, with TRBD2 matching 11 bases. V shed 3 bases and J 3 bases; nucleotides not matched to a gene: 4. Germline V gene data show CDR1 as LNHDA and CDR2 as SQIVND (reference sequence). This CDR3 contains 15 residues. The CDR3 sequence is CASSILSGRDYEQYF. CDR3 in DNA: TGTGCCAGTAGTATTCTTAGCGGGAGGGACTACGAGCAGTACTTC.

This chain joins TRBV14 and TRBJ2-2; 8 bases fit TRBD2. This CDR3 has 15 amino acids. The ends lost 4 bases at V and 5 bases at J; junction bases unmatched: 6. CDR1 SGHDN and CDR2 FVKESK come from the germline V gene. This CDR3 is CASSPGPGGTGELFF. CDR3 bases: TGTGCCAGCAGCCCTGGACCGGGAGGGACCGGGGAGCTGTTTTTT.

With respect to this clone: One junction end disagrees with the germline gene, perhaps due to a read error. The rearrangement joins TRBV9 to TRBJ2-1, with TRBD2 matching 7 bases. Germline loops: CDR1 SGDLS, CDR2 YYNGEE. The CDR3 loop spans 16 amino acids. The DNA of the CDR3 is TGTGCCAGCAATCCGGTCGGGGGACTACCCTACAGTGAGCAGTTCTTC. This gives the protein CASNPVGGLPYSEQFF. Combining the CDR3 with reference TRBV9 and TRBJ2-1 gives the whole variable domain DSGVTQTPKHLITATGQRVTLRCSPRSGDLSVYWYQQSLDQGLQFLIQYYNGEERAKGNILERFSAQQFPDLHSELNLSSLELGDSALYFCASNPVGGLPYSEQFFGPGTRLTVL.

The genes are TRBV10-3 and TRBJ2-1; 12 nucleotides agree with TRBD2. CDR3 length equals 15 residues. V gave up 6 bases and J gave up 5 bases; unmatched junction bases: 5. Germline loops: CDR1 ENHRY, CDR2 SYGVKD. This chain's CDR3 is CAIRRLAGDNNEQFF. In DNA form, the CDR3 reads TGTGCCATCAGAAGACTAGCGGGAGATAACAATGAGCAGTTCTTC.

The J gene is TRBJ2-7, the V gene TRBV9, with 7 bases lining up with TRBD2. The CDR3 is made up of 14 amino acids. The V gene end was trimmed by 0 bases and the J gene end by 5 bases; junction bases not matched to a gene: 5. Germline V gene data show CDR1 as SGDLS and CDR2 as YYNGEE. The chain's CDR3 is CASSVEKGGNEQYF. CDR3 bases: TGTGCCAGCAGCGTAGAAAAGGGAGGGAACGAGCAGTACTTC.

Written as DNA, the CDR3 is TGTGCCAGCAGTTACTCTGGGGGCGACTCATCCTTCTTC. It codes for CASSYSGGDSSFF. The chain recombines TRBV6-5 with TRBJ2-1; D may be TRBD1 (6 bases). Germline V gene sequence: CDR1 MNHEY, CDR2 SVGAGI. Trimming shortened V by 0 bases and J by 16 bases, and 16 bases separated the two germline ends. The CDR3 spans 13 residues.

This chain connects TRBV27 to TRBJ2-5; 9 bases line up with TRBD2. Trimming at V came to 0 bases and at J to 4 bases, leaving 3 bases not matched to a gene. Germline V CDR1 and CDR2: MNHEY, SMNVEV (reference sequence). The CDR3 consists of 15 residues. DNA for the CDR3: TGTGCCAGCAGTTTATCTAGCGGGAGTCGAGAGACCCAGTACTTC. It translates to CASSLSSGSRETQYF.